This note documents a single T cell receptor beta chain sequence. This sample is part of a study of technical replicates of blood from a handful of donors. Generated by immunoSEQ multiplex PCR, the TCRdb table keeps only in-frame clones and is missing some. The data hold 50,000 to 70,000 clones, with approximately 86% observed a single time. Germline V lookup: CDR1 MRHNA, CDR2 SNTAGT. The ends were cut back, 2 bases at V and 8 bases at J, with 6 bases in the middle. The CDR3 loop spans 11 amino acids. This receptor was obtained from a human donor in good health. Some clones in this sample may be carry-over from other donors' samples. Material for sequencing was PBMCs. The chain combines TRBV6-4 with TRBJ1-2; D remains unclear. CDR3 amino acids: CASSDLRGYTF. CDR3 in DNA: TGTGCCAGCAGTGACCTCCGGGGCTACACCTTC.